This passage covers 14 T cell receptor beta chains from one sample sequenced in a study of vaccination effects on CD4 cells after COVID-19. It was after 10 days of culture that CD4+ T cells were isolated. Participants got two doses of BNT162b2 or mRNA-1273 vaccine. TCRdb's table, derived via immunoSEQ multiplex PCR, lists solely in-frame clones and lacks some. The repertoire consists of about 40,000 clones, with 55% to 80% occurring once and the leading ten covering 7% to 8%. The antigens for these receptors are not known. The sample consisted of CD4+ T cells from PBMCs cultured without peptide, taken after COVID-19 vaccination. The receptor set was obtained from a human donor who received a COVID-19 vaccine.

The chain couples TRBV7-9 to TRBJ1-1; tentatively, D is TRBD1 (5 bases). In germline, CDR1 is SEHNR, CDR2 FQNEAQ (reference sequence). The CDR3 runs to 13 residues. The V end lost 8 bases, the J end lost 6 bases, and 16 bases lay between the germline ends. The chain's CDR3 is CASGGGGVPEAFF. DNA for the CDR3: TGTGCCAGCGGCGGGGGGGGAGTCCCTGAAGCTTTCTTT.

In its sample, this clone was seen a few times. The rearrangement joins TRBV18 to TRBJ1-1, with D possibly matching TRBD1 (5 bases). In germline, CDR1 is KGHSH, CDR2 LQKENI. Trimming cost V 3 bases and J 6 bases, with 20 bases left between them. This CDR3 has 16 residues. The chain's CDR3 is CASSPRAGVESSEAFF. The CDR3 DNA sequence: TGTGCCAGCTCACCCCGGGCGGGGGTCGAGAGCTCTGAAGCTTTCTTT.

The chain employs TRBV5-1 and TRBJ1-1, with 9 bases fitting TRBD1. The germline CDR1 and CDR2 sequences are SGHRS and YFSETQ. The V gene end was trimmed by 3 bases and the J gene end by 4 bases; junction bases not matched to a gene: 7. The CDR3 is 15 residues long. This CDR3 reads CASSSPQGASTEAFF. The CDR3 bases are TGCGCCAGCAGCTCCCCACAGGGGGCAAGCACTGAAGCTTTCTTT.

V and J are TRBV13 and TRBJ1-1, with TRBD1 identical over 7 bases. Trimming at V came to 5 bases and at J to 3 bases, leaving 12 bases not matched to a gene. The germline V gene has CDR1 PRHDT and CDR2 FYEKMQ (reference sequence). The CDR3 length is 16 residues. CDR3 DNA sequence: TGTGCCAGCAGCACCTTCGGGCACAGGGGTTACACTGAAGCTTTCTTT. As protein: CASSTFGHRGYTEAFF.

The chain combines TRBV5-1 with TRBJ2-7; 7 nucleotides agree with TRBD1. Germline V gene lookup returns CDR1 SGHRS and CDR2 YFSETQ. The CDR3 spans 14 residues. J was trimmed by 3 bases and V by 3 bases; bases with no gene match: 6. The CDR3 DNA follows: TGCGCCAGCAGCTCATCGGGACAGAACTACGAGCAGTACTTC. Protein product: CASSSSGQNYEQYF.

The table lists this clone with a few counts. The chain links TRBV7-2 to TRBJ2-5; 7 bases fit TRBD1. Germline assignment: CDR1 SGHTA and CDR2 FQGNSA. J gave up 4 bases and V 3 bases, and 2 bases lay outside the gene matches. The CDR3 extends over 13 amino acids. The CDR3 reads CASSFPGGETQYF. The CDR3 bases are TGTGCCAGCAGCTTCCCAGGGGGAGAGACCCAGTACTTC.

This rearrangement joins TRBV18 to TRBJ2-7, with TRBD2 matching over 7 bases. Germline CDR1 and CDR2: KGHSH and LQKENI. This CDR3 region has 14 residues. Trimming at V came to 8 bases and at J to 0 bases, leaving 7 bases not matched to a gene. CDR3 coding DNA: TGTGCCAGCCAACTAGCGCCATTCTCCTACGAGCAGTACTTC. Its protein product is CASQLAPFSYEQYF.

This clone was detected a few times. The rearrangement uses TRBV11-1 and TRBJ2-7, with TRBD1 matching over 7 bases. With 5 bases clipped from V and 5 bases from J, the junction kept 9 bases outside the gene matches. Germline CDR1 reads SGHAT; CDR2 reads FQDESV (reference sequence). The CDR3 contains 14 residues. The CDR3 spells CASSARQGVNEQYF. CDR3 nucleotide sequence: TGTGCCAGCAGCGCAAGACAGGGAGTAAACGAGCAGTACTTC.

As DNA, the CDR3 is TGTGCCTGGAAACAAGTTGGCAGTGCCCGCTATGGCTACACCTTC. This sequence encodes CAWKQVGSARYGYTF. The rearrangement uses TRBV30 and TRBJ1-2; D is unresolved. Per the germline V gene, CDR1 is GTSNPN and CDR2 is SVGIG (reference sequence). V was pared by 4 bases and J by 4 bases, with 19 bases between. The CDR3 is 15 residues long.

The sample holds a few counts of this clone. The gene calls are TRBV10-3 and TRBJ2-2; D may correspond to TRBD1 or TRBD2 (5 bases each). Trimming pared 0 bases from V and 1 base from J, leaving 9 bases between. From germline, CDR1 is ENHRY and CDR2 SYGVKD. CDR3 size: 16 residues. CDR3 region: CAISESGPLNTGELFF. CDR3 DNA sequence: TGTGCCATCAGTGAGTCGGGACCGCTGAACACCGGGGAGCTGTTTTTT.

This clone has just a few counts. The chain recombines TRBV9 with TRBJ2-2; D ambiguous. There are 16 residues in the CDR3. Germline CDR1 and CDR2: SGDLS and YYNGEE. Trimming shortened V by 0 bases and J by 0 bases, and 9 bases separated the two germline ends. The CDR3: CASSVGQGTNTGELFF. The CDR3 region has the DNA TGTGCCAGCAGCGTAGGACAAGGGACGAACACCGGGGAGCTGTTTTTT.

The chain links TRBV3-1 (or the pseudogene TRBV3-2) to TRBJ1-2; 12 nucleotides align to TRBD1. Germline CDR1 reads LGHDT; CDR2 reads YNNKEL (reference sequence). The CDR3 has 15 amino acids. The ends lost 5 bases at V and 7 bases at J; junction bases unmatched: 8. The CDR3 is CASSVTGTGGSGYTF. In nucleotides, the CDR3 is TGTGCCAGCAGCGTAACCGGGACAGGGGGCTCTGGCTACACCTTC.

This chain links TRBV7-9 with TRBJ2-7; 10 bases line up with TRBD1. Germline-derived CDR1 and CDR2 are SEHNR and FQNEAQ (reference sequence). Trimming removed 4 bases from V and 5 bases from J; junction bases left unmatched: 8. This CDR3 contains 15 residues. The CDR3 loop is CASSWNGGQGDEQYF. CDR3 in DNA: TGTGCCAGCAGCTGGAATGGAGGACAGGGGGACGAGCAGTACTTC.

This rearrangement joins TRBV19 to TRBJ2-5, with D unclear. The V gene lost 7 bases and the J gene lost 2 bases, with 17 bases spanning the gap. Per the germline V gene, CDR1 is LNHDA and CDR2 is SQIVND (reference sequence). The CDR3 covers 15 residues. The CDR3 loop is CASKRSGIPQETQYF. The CDR3 nucleotides read TGTGCCAGTAAACGGTCAGGAATTCCACAAGAGACCCAGTACTTC.